This entry describes one T cell receptor (beta chain). Using immunoSEQ multiplex PCR, the repertoire was profiled, and TCRdb retains in-frame clones only, with some absent. The top ten hold 5.9% of the sample, which has 40,000 to 60,000 clones, more than 75% seen once. The entry originates in a study of blood T cell repertoires in COVID-19. Germline CDR1 is ENHRY and CDR2 is SYGVKD. V shed 0 bases, J shed 0 bases, and the junction held 5 bases outside the gene matches. The CDR3 covers 17 residues. The chain has TRBV10-3 and TRBJ1-1; 9 bases agree with TRBD1. The sequence was collected from a woman aged 55-75 years with acute or convalescent COVID-19. The sample comprised peripheral blood. The CDR3 coding sequence is TGTGCCATCAGTGAGTCGGGACAGGGACGAATGAACACTGAAGCTTTCTTT. This gives the protein CAISESGQGRMNTEAFF.